This T cell receptor beta chain was documented in a study of T cells in tumors after PD-1 blockade. In the study overall: Patients received pembrolizumab 200 mg every 3 weeks or cemiplimab 350 mg every 2 weeks. Notes on the study in general: Expanded exhausted CD8+ clones after therapy were mostly novel clonotypes. Some novel exhausted tumor clones appeared in pre-treatment blood, suggesting peripheral recruitment.

Clones were sequenced by immunoSEQ multiplex PCR, and TCRdb holds only the in-frame ones, with some missing. In the table there are 9,000 to 15,000 clones, less than 65% of which are singletons. The ends lost 5 bases at V and 2 bases at J; junction bases unmatched: 8. This CDR3 comprises 16 residues. Germline lookup yields CDR1 MNHNY and CDR2 SVGAGI (reference sequence). As regards this clone: What it binds is not known.

The chain has TRBV6-6 and TRBJ1-4, with 7 bases lining up with TRBD1. This receptor was taken from a human donor with basal cell carcinoma. The material sequenced was tumor tissue, taken before anti-PD-1 treatment. CDR3 nucleotide sequence: TGTGCCAGCAGTATCACAGGGGCGCGGACTAATGAAAAACTGTTTTTT. This sequence encodes CASSITGARTNEKLFF.